The 30 T cell receptor beta chains below come from one sample, sequenced in a study of blood T cell repertoires in COVID-19. Sequencing used immunoSEQ multiplex PCR; TCRdb keeps in-frame clones, though not all of them. The sample has about 160,000 clones, 87% seen once. Sequenced: peripheral blood. These receptors all come from a woman in her fifties or sixties who had recovered from COVID-19.

This chain links TRBV4-2 with TRBJ1-5; D remains ambiguous. Trimming shortened V by 1 base and J by 4 bases, and 8 bases separated the two germline ends. This CDR3 has 14 residues. From germline, CDR1 is LGHNA and CDR2 YNFKEQ. This chain's CDR3 is CASSQVQLNQPQHF. CDR3 in DNA: TGTGCCAGCAGCCAAGTTCAATTGAATCAGCCCCAGCATTTT.

The chain joins TRBV27 to TRBJ1-5; 9 nucleotides agree with TRBD1. Germline assignment: CDR1 MNHEY and CDR2 SMNVEV (reference sequence). Trimming at V came to 6 bases and at J to 7 bases, leaving 7 bases not matched to a gene. The CDR3 spans 14 residues. The CDR3 DNA sequence: TGTGCCAGCAGGGGTACAGGGGGCGTGCAGCCCCAGCATTTT. Translation gives CASRGTGGVQPQHF.

The chain couples TRBV14 to TRBJ1-1, with D possibly being TRBD1 (5 bases). The CDR3 runs 15 residues. Germline lookup yields CDR1 SGHDN and CDR2 FVKESK. Trimming stripped 4 bases from V and 0 bases from J, with 12 bases between. In DNA, the CDR3 is TGTGCCAGCAGCCTAATGACAGCCTTGAACACTGAAGCTTTCTTT. Translated: CASSLMTALNTEAFF.

This sequence joins TRBV3-1 (or the pseudogene TRBV3-2) and TRBJ1-4; 7 positions match TRBD1. Germline trimming cut 2 bases from V and 3 bases from J; bases unmatched to any gene: 3. The CDR3 sequence is 15 residues long. Per the germline V gene, CDR1 is LGHDT and CDR2 is YNNKEL (reference sequence). The DNA of the CDR3 is TGTGCCAGCAGCCAACAGGGGGGCCCTAATGAAAAACTGTTTTTT. Its translation is CASSQQGGPNEKLFF.

The gene calls are TRBV28 and TRBJ2-2; 10 bases are a match to TRBD1. The CDR3 has 16 residues. The V gene end was trimmed by 7 bases and the J gene end by 4 bases; junction bases not matched to a gene: 9. Germline loops: CDR1 MDHEN, CDR2 SYDVKM. The CDR3 loop is CASTPGGQGLTGELFF. The CDR3 DNA sequence: TGTGCCAGCACCCCGGGGGGACAGGGGCTCACCGGGGAGCTGTTTTTT.

V is TRBV28 and J is TRBJ1-1, with 7 nucleotides matching TRBD1. This CDR3 has 14 amino acids. Trimming took 3 bases from V and 5 from J; bases not matched to a gene: 6. Per germline, CDR1 MDHEN and CDR2 SYDVKM. The CDR3 spells CASSFGQVETEAFF. CDR3 sequence (DNA): TGTGCCAGCAGTTTTGGACAGGTTGAAACTGAAGCTTTCTTT.

The chain recombines TRBV3-1 (or the pseudogene TRBV3-2) with TRBJ1-3; D is perhaps TRBD1 (6 bases). V was shortened by 5 bases and J by 0 bases, with 14 bases between the two germline ends. CDR1 LGHDT and CDR2 YNNKEL come from the germline V gene (reference sequence). This CDR3 is 16 amino acids long. The CDR3 protein is CASSTRQADSGNTIYF. CDR3 nucleotide sequence: TGTGCCAGCAGCACCCGACAGGCTGACTCTGGAAACACCATATATTTT.

This clone was seen just once. This chain connects TRBV2 to TRBJ2-1; TRBD2 might be the D (6 bases). Germline lookup yields CDR1 SNHLY and CDR2 FYNNEI. This CDR3 spans 12 amino acids. The germline V and J ends were trimmed by 6 bases and 10 bases, with 13 bases remaining between them. The CDR3 sequence is CASSGGTREQFF. The CDR3 nucleotides are TGTGCCAGCAGCGGAGGGACTCGGGAGCAGTTCTTC.

This chain joins TRBV9 and TRBJ1-1, with TRBD1 as a possible D gene (5 bases). Trimming shortened V by 0 bases and J by 10 bases, and 10 bases separated the two germline ends. CDR3 length: 12 amino acids. CDR1 is SGDLS, CDR2 YYNGEE, per germline. The CDR3, as DNA: TGTGCCAGCAGCGTAGTGGGGGGAGCAGCTTTCTTT. Encoded protein: CASSVVGGAAFF. The whole variable domain, remainder taken from reference TRBV9 and TRBJ1-1, is DSGVTQTPKHLITATGQRVTLRCSPRSGDLSVYWYQQSLDQGLQFLIQYYNGEERAKGNILERFSAQQFPDLHSELNLSSLELGDSALYFCASSVVGGAAFFGQGTRLTVV.

J is TRBJ2-3 and V is TRBV7-9; weak D call: TRBD1 (5 bases). Germline V lookup: CDR1 SEHNR, CDR2 FQNEAQ (reference sequence). Trimming cost V 4 bases and J 6 bases, with 8 bases left between them. This CDR3 region has 12 residues. CDR3 sequence: CASSSSGDTQYF. For the CDR3, the DNA is TGTGCCAGCAGCTCTTCAGGGGATACGCAGTATTTT.

This clone was recorded only once. This rearrangement joins TRBV28 to TRBJ1-5; 7 nucleotides match TRBD1. With V trimmed by 3 bases and J by 0 bases, 5 bases remained unmatched. This CDR3 comprises 16 residues. Germline CDR1 and CDR2: MDHEN and SYDVKM. CDR3 loop: CASSFLGTASNQPQHF. CDR3 nucleotide sequence: TGTGCCAGCAGTTTCCTCGGGACAGCTAGCAATCAGCCCCAGCATTTT. The full variable domain, completed using reference TRBV28 and TRBJ1-5, is DVKVTQSSRYLVKRTGEKVFLECVQDMDHENMFWYRQDPGLGLRLIYFSYDVKMKEKGDIPEGYSVSREKKERFSLILESASTNQTSMYLCASSFLGTASNQPQHFGDGTRLSIL.

The chain combines TRBV4-3 with TRBJ1-4; maybe TRBD1 (5 bases). The CDR3 has 15 amino acids. Germline lookup yields CDR1 LGHNA and CDR2 YSLEER. V shed 1 base and J shed 5 bases, with 11 bases lying between them. The CDR3 protein is CASSQGEGPNEKLFF. The CDR3 nucleotides are TGCGCCAGCAGCCAAGGGGAGGGGCCCAATGAAAAACTGTTTTTT.

This clone has only one observation. The rearrangement uses TRBV7-8 and TRBJ2-5; D gene unclear. The germline V gene encodes CDR1 SGHVS and CDR2 FQNEAQ. The CDR3 is 14 residues long. The germline V and J ends were trimmed by 6 bases and 1 base, with 12 bases remaining between them. The CDR3 here is CASRPTSFQETQYF. The CDR3 DNA sequence: TGTGCCAGCAGGCCTACGTCGTTCCAAGAGACCCAGTACTTC. The entire variable domain, with the rest obtained from reference TRBV7-8 and TRBJ2-5, is as follows: GAGVSQSPRYKVAKRGQDVALRCDPISGHVSLFWYQQALGQGPEFLTYFQNEAQLDKSGLPSDRFFAERPEGSVSTLKIQRTQQEDSAVYLCASRPTSFQETQYFGPGTRLLVL.

In this sample, this clone turned up a few times. V gene TRBV2 combines with J gene TRBJ2-1, with 9 bases that match TRBD1. The CDR3 is 13 residues long. The V gene's germline CDR1 is SNHLY and CDR2 FYNNEI. V trimming: 3 bases; J trimming: 9 bases; junction bases outside the gene matches: 3. The CDR3 loop reads CASSEDRGGEQFF. DNA of the CDR3: TGTGCCAGCAGTGAGGACAGGGGCGGTGAGCAGTTCTTC.

The V and J genes are TRBV4-1 and TRBJ1-5; 7 nucleotides agree with TRBD1. Germline V lookup: CDR1 MGHRA, CDR2 YSYEKL. Unmatched junction bases numbered 6, after V lost 4 bases and J lost 0 bases. There are 16 residues in the CDR3. CDR3 in amino acids: CASSLGTADSNQPQHF. Here the CDR3 DNA reads TGCGCCAGCAGCCTCGGGACAGCGGATAGCAATCAGCCCCAGCATTTT.

This chain connects TRBV11-3 to TRBJ2-3; tentatively, D is TRBD2 (5 bases). The CDR3 totals 15 residues. Germline CDR1 SGHNT, CDR2 YENEEA. Trimming removed 1 base from V and 0 bases from J, with 8 bases in between. CDR3 residues: CASSLGSGSTDTQYF. The DNA for the CDR3 is TGTGCCAGCAGCTTAGGGTCGGGGAGCACAGATACGCAGTATTTT.

This clone showed up just once. This rearrangement joins TRBV13 to TRBJ2-1; 10 bases line up with TRBD2. The junction had 12 bases not matched to a gene; V was cut back by 3 bases and J by 7 bases. This CDR3 comprises 17 residues. Germline CDR1 and CDR2: PRHDT and FYEKMQ (reference sequence). CDR3 coding DNA: TGTGCCAGCAGCTTTTTGGGAGCGGGGGGGTTGAGAAATGAGCAGTTCTTC. Translation: CASSFLGAGGLRNEQFF.

The V gene is TRBV28, the J gene TRBJ2-7, with 8 bases fitting TRBD2. The length of the CDR3 is 13 residues. Trimming at V came to 7 bases and at J to 4 bases, leaving 6 bases not matched to a gene. The germline V gene has CDR1 MDHEN and CDR2 SYDVKM. CDR3 coding DNA: TGTGCCAGCACCGCCGGGGGGGCGTACGAGCAGTACTTC. Protein: CASTAGGAYEQYF.

The sample holds a few counts of this clone. The J gene is TRBJ2-5, the V gene TRBV5-1; the D gene is possibly TRBD1 (6 bases). The CDR3 is 14 residues long. Germline V gene sequence: CDR1 SGHRS, CDR2 YFSETQ. V lost 4 bases and J lost 5, with 15 bases in between. CDR3 in DNA: TGCGCCAGCAGCACCGGACAGTTCCTGGAGACCCAGTACTTC. As protein: CASSTGQFLETQYF.

The chain links TRBV9 to TRBJ2-3; perhaps TRBD1 as D (7 bases). This CDR3 spans 16 amino acids. CDR1 is SGDLS and CDR2 is YYNGEE in the germline V gene. V lost 4 bases and J 2 bases, leaving 17 bases between the germline ends. The CDR3 bases are TGTGCCAGCAGCCAGGGGGGAGCGGACGCCACAGATACGCAGTATTTT. It encodes CASSQGGADATDTQYF.

The chain uses TRBV2 and TRBJ1-1, with TRBD1 identical over 7 bases. J was trimmed by 4 bases and V by 7 bases; bases with no gene match: 3. Looked up from germline, CDR1 is SNHLY and CDR2 is FYNNEI. CDR3 length equals 12 residues. CDR3 DNA: TGTGCCAGCAATCAGGGGGGCACTGAAGCTTTCTTT. Protein sequence: CASNQGGTEAFF.

The chain links TRBV5-1 to TRBJ2-3, with D maybe TRBD1 (6 bases). CDR1 and CDR2 (germline): SGHRS, YFSETQ. The CDR3 sequence is 14 residues long. V dropped 1 base and J dropped 3 bases, with 9 bases sitting between them. The CDR3 DNA reads as TGCGCCAGCAGCTTGCCAGGGGAAACAGATACGCAGTATTTT. Translated, it gives CASSLPGETDTQYF. Full variable domain (outside the CDR3, taken from reference TRBV5-1 and TRBJ2-3): KAGVTQTPRYLIKTRGQQVTLSCSPISGHRSVSWYQQTPGQGLQFLFEYFSETQRNKGNFPGRFSGRQFSNSRSEMNVSTLELGDSALYLCASSLPGETDTQYFGPGTRLTVL.

The chain employs TRBV6-5 and TRBJ1-2; TRBD1 might be the D (5 bases). This CDR3 spans 12 amino acids. Germline V gene sequence: CDR1 MNHEY, CDR2 SVGAGI. V lost 7 bases and J lost 6, with 12 bases in between. The CDR3 bases are TGTGCCAGCACCGGGGGAGGCCATGGCTACACCTTC. Translating it yields CASTGGGHGYTF.

The rearrangement joins TRBV19 to TRBJ2-7; possible D gene TRBD2, 6 bases. Trimming stripped 3 bases from V and 2 bases from J, with 11 bases between. Germline V gene data show CDR1 as LNHDA and CDR2 as SQIVND (reference sequence). The CDR3 consists of 14 residues. CDR3 in amino acids: CASSMRSGTYEQYF. CDR3 bases: TGTGCCAGTAGTATGCGTAGCGGAACCTACGAGCAGTACTTC.

The chain carries TRBV6-5 and TRBJ2-4; D may be TRBD1 (5 bases). This CDR3 has 14 amino acids. The germline gives CDR1 MNHEY, CDR2 SVGAGI. The germline V and J ends were trimmed by 5 bases and 0 bases, with 8 bases remaining between them. The CDR3 loop reads CASSPGLAKNIQYF. CDR3 DNA sequence: TGTGCCAGCAGTCCAGGGTTAGCCAAAAACATTCAGTACTTC.

A note on this clone: The sample has other DNA sequences that encode this CDR3 too. The chain has TRBV3-1 (or the pseudogene TRBV3-2) and TRBJ2-2; no definite D call. The CDR3 extends over 14 amino acids. V was shortened by 0 bases and J by 4 bases, with 6 bases between the two germline ends. Germline assignment: CDR1 LGHDT and CDR2 YNNKEL (reference sequence). Here the CDR3 DNA reads TGTGCCAGCAGCCAAGAAAGCGTCACCGGGGAGCTGTTTTTT. Translating gives CASSQESVTGELFF.

For the CDR3, the DNA is TGTGCCAGGGGGCCCCCACAGCAAGAAGAGACCCAGTACTTC. Residues: CARGPPQQEETQYF. This chain joins TRBV2 and TRBJ2-5; perhaps TRBD1 as D (5 bases). V was cut by 9 bases and J by 3 bases, with 17 bases left in between. CDR3 length: 14 residues. The germline V gene has CDR1 SNHLY and CDR2 FYNNEI. The full variable domain, in which reference TRBV2 and TRBJ2-5 provide the parts outside the CDR3, is EPEVTQTPSHQVTQMGQEVILRCVPISNHLYFYWYRQILGQKVEFLVSFYNNEISEKSEIFDDQFSVERPDGSNFTLKIRSTKLEDSAMYFCARGPPQQEETQYFGPGTRLLVL.

The table lists this clone with a count of one. The chain links TRBV27 to TRBJ1-2; TRBD1 matches at 7 bases. Germline V gene lookup returns CDR1 MNHEY and CDR2 SMNVEV (reference sequence). CDR3 length: 13 amino acids. V gave up 9 bases and J gave up 6 bases; unmatched junction bases: 10. DNA for the CDR3: TGTGCCAGTAAGACGACAGGGATACATGGCTACACCTTC. Amino acid sequence: CASKTTGIHGYTF.

This clone was recorded once. This chain joins TRBV18 and TRBJ2-6; the D gene is possibly TRBD2 (6 bases). The CDR3 extends over 19 amino acids. Trimming shortened V by 0 bases and J by 0 bases, and 15 bases separated the two germline ends. CDR1 and CDR2 (germline): KGHSH, LQKENI. DNA for the CDR3: TGTGCCAGCTCACCACCGTCGCGGGACGTGAGCTCTGGGGCCAACGTCCTGACTTTC. This gives the protein CASSPPSRDVSSGANVLTF.

The gene calls are TRBV4-3 and TRBJ2-7; 10 nucleotides match TRBD1. This CDR3 contains 15 residues. Losses at the gene ends were 1 base for V and 4 bases for J; bases not matched to a gene: 4. Per the germline V gene, CDR1 is LGHNA and CDR2 is YSLEER. The DNA for the CDR3 is TGCGCCAGCAGCCAAGGACGGACAGGGGGGTACGAGCAGTACTTC. It is translated as CASSQGRTGGYEQYF.